These 21 T cell receptor beta chains originate from one sample sequenced in a study of OX40 agonist ivuxolimab in advanced cancers. Produced via immunoSEQ multiplex PCR; TCRdb's table is partial and in-frame only. The sample records roughly 70,000 clones, approximately 81% being singletons. Material: CD4+ or CD8+ T cells sorted from blood, obtained in a trial of the OX40 agonist ivuxolimab. Receptor source: an adult with an advanced solid tumor such as melanoma, head and neck, liver or kidney cancer.

The rearrangement uses TRBV15 and TRBJ2-7; 10 bases fit TRBD1. V shed 6 bases and J 2 bases; nucleotides not matched to a gene: 7. The germline V gene encodes CDR1 LNHNV and CDR2 YYDKDF (reference sequence). The CDR3 totals 15 residues. CDR3 coding DNA: TGTGCCACCAGGGCAAGACAGGGGGCAACCTACGAGCAGTACTTC. Residues: CATRARQGATYEQYF. Variable domain in full (rest from reference TRBV15 and TRBJ2-7): DAMVIQNPRYQVTQFGKPVTLSCSQTLNHNVMYWYQQKSSQAPKLLFHYYDKDFNNEADTPDNFQSRRPNTSFCFLDIRSPGLGDTAMYLCATRARQGATYEQYFGPGTRLTVT.

The genes are TRBV11-2 and TRBJ2-7, with TRBD1 matching 8 bases. The trim removed 4 bases at V and 4 bases at J, leaving 6 bases unmatched. From germline, CDR1 is SGHAT and CDR2 FQNNGV. The length of the CDR3 is 14 residues. For the CDR3, the DNA is TGTGCCAGCAGCTCTATCCAGGGGGCTTACGAGCAGTACTTC. It translates to CASSSIQGAYEQYF.

The V and J genes are TRBV6-5 and TRBJ1-2; 7 bases line up with TRBD1. The J segment lost 4 bases and the V segment lost 2 bases, leaving 7 bases of the junction unmatched. The length of the CDR3 is 15 residues. In germline, CDR1 is MNHEY, CDR2 SVGAGI. The CDR3 reads CASSYTGESRYGYTF. The CDR3 DNA reads as TGTGCCAGCAGTTACACAGGGGAGAGCCGCTATGGCTACACCTTC.

The rearrangement links TRBV5-4 to TRBJ1-1; D is uncertain. The CDR3 spans 13 residues. The germline gives CDR1 SGHNT, CDR2 YYREEE (reference sequence). V lost 2 bases and J 2 bases, leaving 7 bases between the germline ends. The DNA for the CDR3 is TGTGCCAGCAGCTTTCCAGCCAACACTGAAGCTTTCTTT. This encodes CASSFPANTEAFF.

V and J are TRBV5-6 and TRBJ2-2; 7 bases map to TRBD2. From germline, CDR1 is SGHDT and CDR2 YYEEEE. This CDR3 spans 15 amino acids. V dropped 2 bases and J dropped 4; count of bases not matched to a gene: 5. The CDR3 coding sequence is TGTGCCAGCAGCTTCGGAGGGAGGGGCACCGGGGAGCTGTTTTTT. Protein sequence: CASSFGGRGTGELFF.

This chain uses TRBV30 with TRBJ1-5, with a tentative D call TRBD1 (5 bases). Germline assignment: CDR1 GTSNPN and CDR2 SVGIG (reference sequence). The V end lost 1 base, the J end lost 6 bases, and 16 bases lay between the germline ends. CDR3 size: 15 residues. CDR3 nucleotide sequence: TGTGCCTGGAGTGAGTGGTCGGGGCGGGGTCAGCCCCAGCATTTT. Its translation is CAWSEWSGRGQPQHF.

This clone has a single count. The J gene is TRBJ1-1, the V gene TRBV7-2, with D possibly TRBD1 on 6 matching bases. The germline V gene has CDR1 SGHTA and CDR2 FQGNSA. This CDR3 comprises 15 residues. Trimming took off 5 bases at V and 0 bases at J, with 13 bases between the two ends. The CDR3 spells CASSPGGTLNTEAFF. The CDR3 bases are TGTGCCAGCAGCCCGGGGGGGACACTGAACACTGAAGCTTTCTTT.

The rearrangement links TRBV27 to TRBJ2-3; perhaps D is TRBD1 or TRBD2 (5 bases each). The V and J ends lost 3 bases and 8 bases respectively, with 18 bases between them. This CDR3 comprises 15 residues. CDR1 and CDR2 from the germline V gene are MNHEY and SMNVEV (reference sequence). The CDR3 bases are TGTGCCAGCAGTTTTCGGGGACCGGGATTGGTTACGCAGTATTTT. Its translation is CASSFRGPGLVTQYF.

The chain recombines TRBV28 with TRBJ1-2, with 8 bases lining up with TRBD1. CDR3 size: 15 residues. The trim removed 1 base at V and 4 bases at J, leaving 5 bases unmatched. CDR1 is MDHEN, CDR2 SYDVKM, per germline. The CDR3 nucleotides are TGTGCCAGCAGTTTATCAGGGGGCAAACTCTATGGCTACACCTTC. This encodes CASSLSGGKLYGYTF.

This chain uses TRBV6-5 with TRBJ1-2, with unresolved D. The germline V gene encodes CDR1 MNHEY and CDR2 SVGAGI. Trimming took off 0 bases at V and 0 bases at J, with 11 bases between the two ends. There are 16 residues in the CDR3. The chain's CDR3 is CASSYSSATANYGYTF. CDR3 DNA: TGTGCCAGCAGTTACTCGAGCGCCACAGCTAACTATGGCTACACCTTC.

This chain uses TRBV5-6 with TRBJ1-2; 12 bases line up with TRBD1. The CDR3 is made up of 15 amino acids. Unmatched junction bases numbered 8, after V lost 4 bases and J lost 7 bases. CDR1 is SGHDT and CDR2 is YYEEEE in the germline V gene. This CDR3 reads CASSVPGQGAGGYTF. CDR3 DNA sequence: TGTGCCAGCAGCGTGCCGGGACAGGGGGCTGGTGGCTACACCTTC.

This clone was seen only a few times. The V gene is TRBV4-1, the J gene TRBJ1-5; no clear D gene. Germline values: CDR1 MGHRA, CDR2 YSYEKL. V dropped 1 base and J dropped 4 bases, with 8 bases sitting between them. This CDR3 spans 14 amino acids. The CDR3 nucleotides read TGCGCCAGCAGCCAAGCATCAGGAAATCAGCCCCAGCATTTT. Its protein is CASSQASGNQPQHF.

V and J are TRBV7-2 and TRBJ2-2, with D unresolved. The CDR3 covers 14 residues. Germline assignment: CDR1 SGHTA and CDR2 FQGNSA. V lost 2 bases, J lost 7 bases, and 11 bases lay in between. The DNA for the CDR3 is TGTGCCAGCAGCTTAAAGGGATCTGGCGGGGAGCTGTTTTTT. Its translation: CASSLKGSGGELFF.

The CDR3: CASSRRQLQETQYF. The DNA for the CDR3 is TGTGCCAGCAGTAGGAGACAGTTACAAGAGACCCAGTACTTC. The V call is TRBV28, the J call TRBJ2-5; possible D gene TRBD1, 5 bases. Trimming took off 5 bases at V and 2 bases at J, with 12 bases between the two ends. The CDR3 is 14 residues long. Germline V CDR1 and CDR2: MDHEN, SYDVKM.

The J gene is TRBJ2-7, the V gene TRBV21-1. TRBV21-1 is reported as a pseudogene. This CDR3 is built from 15 residues. The CDR3 DNA reads TGTGCCAGAAAGAACTGGGGGGCAAGAAGCTACGAGCAGTACTTC. It codes for CARKNWGARSYEQYF.

The J gene is TRBJ2-7, the V gene TRBV5-5; 7 bases are a match to TRBD1. Per the germline V gene, CDR1 is SGHKS and CDR2 is YYEKEE (reference sequence). Trimming took 5 bases from V and 1 from J; bases not matched to a gene: 9. The CDR3 extends over 15 amino acids. CDR3 bases: TGTGCCAGCAGACCCGGACAGGACCCATCCTACGAGCAGTACTTC. Protein sequence: CASRPGQDPSYEQYF.

This clone appeared once. The CDR3 does not end in the conserved phenylalanine or tryptophan, so this is likely a read error. The limits of the CDR3 on the DNA are not certain, so only TCRdb's listed CDR3 is given. CDR3 protein: CASTQGSG. The rearrangement uses TRBV6-5 and TRBJ2-6; the table assigns TRBD2, which was not confirmed against the DNA. CDR1 is MNHEY and CDR2 is SVGAGI in the germline V gene. The CDR3 has 8 residues if both end residues are counted.

In this sample, this clone turned up once. The chain recombines TRBV5-1 with TRBJ1-5; D uncertain. V lost 0 bases and J lost 0, with 7 bases in between. CDR1 is SGHRS and CDR2 is YFSETQ in the germline V gene. The CDR3 has 15 residues. The CDR3 coding sequence is TGCGCCAGCAGCTTGGGGGTAGATAGCAATCAGCCCCAGCATTTT. Residues: CASSLGVDSNQPQHF. Looking up the rest from reference TRBV5-1 and TRBJ1-5 gives the full variable domain: KAGVTQTPRYLIKTRGQQVTLSCSPISGHRSVSWYQQTPGQGLQFLFEYFSETQRNKGNFPGRFSGRQFSNSRSEMNVSTLELGDSALYLCASSLGVDSNQPQHFGDGTRLSIL.

This clone appeared once. The J gene is TRBJ1-5, the V gene TRBV7-9, with D possibly being TRBD1 (5 bases). CDR1 SEHNR and CDR2 FQNEAQ come from the germline V gene (reference sequence). The length of the CDR3 is 13 residues. Trimming stripped 2 bases from V and 5 bases from J, with 7 bases between. The CDR3 nucleotides read TGTGCCAGCAGCTTACTAGGGGATCAGCCCCAGCATTTT. As protein: CASSLLGDQPQHF. Full variable domain (rest looked up from reference TRBV7-9 and TRBJ1-5): DTGVSQNPRHKITKRGQNVTFRCDPISEHNRLYWYRQTLGQGPEFLTYFQNEAQLEKSRLLSDRFSAERPKGSFSTLEIQRTEQGDSAMYLCASSLLGDQPQHFGDGTRLSIL.

The gene calls are TRBV5-4 and TRBJ1-1; D ambiguous. The CDR3 is 15 residues long. Trimming pared 0 bases from V and 0 bases from J, leaving 9 bases between. Germline V gene data show CDR1 as SGHNT and CDR2 as YYREEE (reference sequence). The CDR3 DNA sequence: TGTGCCAGCAGCTTGGAAGCAGGAATGAACACTGAAGCTTTCTTT. Translating gives CASSLEAGMNTEAFF.

J is TRBJ1-1 and V is TRBV6-5; D remains unclear. V dropped 2 bases and J dropped 8 bases, with 9 bases sitting between them. The CDR3 runs 12 residues. The germline V gene has CDR1 MNHEY and CDR2 SVGAGI. CDR3 region: CASSYEGGEAFF. CDR3 bases: TGTGCCAGCAGTTACGAGGGTGGAGAAGCTTTCTTT.